The 13 T cell receptor beta chains in this list originate from one sample, sequenced in a study of T-cell memory formation after mild COVID-19. MiXCR was run by TCRdb on the 5' RACE reads, yielding one entry per CDR3 protein. The sample has a few hundred thousand distinct CDR3 sequences; approximately 15% are singletons. The sequencing input was PBMCs or a T cell subset sorted from them (not recorded which). The receptors here all came from a young man who had mild COVID-19 (a few samples of this study predate the infection). Cell type and time point are not known.

The chain employs TRBV20-1 and TRBJ1-4; unclear D gene. The CDR3 is 13 amino acids. Germline CDR1 and CDR2: DFQATT and SNEGSKA (reference sequence). Deletions cut 0 bases from V and 7 bases from J, with 9 bases between. The DNA of the CDR3 is TGCAGTGCTAGAGAGGGCCGAATTGAAAAACTGTTTTTT. Amino acids: CSAREGRIEKLFF.

The chain employs TRBV12-3 or TRBV12-4 and TRBJ1-6, with TRBD1 as a possible D gene (6 bases). The V end lost 7 bases, the J end lost 7 bases, and 14 bases lay between the germline ends. The CDR3 has 14 amino acids. The CDR3 here is CASKSGQGNSPLHF. DNA of the CDR3: TGTGCCAGCAAATCGGGGCAGGGGAATTCACCCCTCCACTTT.

In this sample, this clonotype turned up a few times. The rearrangement uses TRBV4-2 and TRBJ1-1; perhaps TRBD1 as D (6 bases). The CDR3 is made up of 16 amino acids. The germline gives CDR1 LGHNA, CDR2 YNFKEQ. V was trimmed by 3 bases and J by 6 bases, leaving 20 bases between them. The CDR3 is CASSHLGEGGGPEAFF. The CDR3 DNA reads TGTGCCAGCAGCCATCTAGGGGAGGGGGGAGGCCCTGAAGCTTTCTTT.

This clonotype has a single count. J is TRBJ1-5 and V is TRBV7-2; D ambiguous. The CDR3 contains 18 residues. V shed 3 bases and J shed 0 bases, with 18 bases lying between them. CDR1 and CDR2 from the germline V gene are SGHTA and FQGNSA. The DNA of the CDR3 is TGTGCCAGCAGCTTTGGAGTTTCGGCGGTTCCTAGCAATCAGCCCCAGCATTTT. Encoded protein: CASSFGVSAVPSNQPQHF.

This clonotype was seen more than once but under ten times. The V call is TRBV25-1, the J call TRBJ1-5, with D possibly matching TRBD1 (5 bases). Between the trimmed V and J ends, which lost 5 bases and 5 bases, there was a span of 13 bases. Germline CDR1 reads MGHDK; CDR2 reads SYGVNS. The CDR3 runs 14 residues. In DNA, the CDR3 is TGTGCCAGCAGTCCGGTCCGGGACGATCAGCCCCAGCATTTT. Its protein product is CASSPVRDDQPQHF.

This clonotype showed up just a few times. This rearrangement joins TRBV5-1 to TRBJ2-5; the match to TRBD2 covers 7 bases. Germline V gives CDR1 SGHRS, CDR2 YFSETQ. The CDR3 totals 14 residues. Unmatched junction bases numbered 4, after V lost 5 bases and J lost 0 bases. The CDR3 region has the DNA TGCGCCAGCAGGCTTAGCGGGCACCAAGAGACCCAGTACTTC. It is translated as CASRLSGHQETQYF.

The chain carries TRBV7-9 and TRBJ1-2, with a weak D call TRBD1 (5 bases). CDR3 size: 16 residues. From germline, CDR1 is SEHNR and CDR2 FQNEAQ (reference sequence). V was clipped by 2 bases and J by 2 bases, with 15 bases between them. CDR3 DNA sequence: TGTGCCAGCAGCTTACTCGCGCCCCGGGGGAACTATGGCTACACCTTC. Amino acids: CASSLLAPRGNYGYTF.

The CDR3 protein is CAWAHGQAVDTQYF. In nucleotides, the CDR3 is TGTGCCTGGGCACATGGACAGGCGGTGGATACGCAGTATTTT. The chain combines TRBV30 with TRBJ2-3, with TRBD1 identical over 7 bases. After removal of 5 bases from V and 6 bases from J, the junction contained 11 bases not matched to a gene. The CDR3 is 14 residues long. CDR1 and CDR2 from the germline V gene are GTSNPN and SVGIG (reference sequence).

The chain combines TRBV28 with TRBJ1-4, with a possible D match to TRBD1 (6 bases). Germline CDR1 reads MDHEN; CDR2 reads SYDVKM. The CDR3 has 15 residues. V lost 3 bases and J lost 3, with 11 bases in between. CDR3 nucleotide sequence: TGTGCCAGCAGTTTTATGGGGGCAGCTAATGAAAAACTGTTTTTT. Residues: CASSFMGAANEKLFF.

This clonotype occurred many times. The chain uses TRBV20-1 and TRBJ1-4, with unresolved D. Germline V CDR1 and CDR2: DFQATT, SNEGSKA (reference sequence). The ends were cut back, 1 base at V and 11 bases at J, with 17 bases in the middle. The length of the CDR3 is 14 residues. The CDR3 sequence: CSARVLASEGKLFF. For the CDR3, the DNA is TGCAGTGCTAGAGTGCTTGCCTCAGAAGGGAAACTGTTTTTT.

The chain carries TRBV7-8 and TRBJ2-7; 7 bases match TRBD2. V lost 5 bases and J lost 5; bases outside the gene matches: 12. This CDR3 contains 15 residues. Germline V gene data show CDR1 as SGHVS and CDR2 as FQNEAQ. CDR3 nucleotide sequence: TGTGCCAGCAGCCACAGATGGGTACGGGAGGACGAGCAGTACGTC. Its translation is CASSHRWVREDEQYV.

This clonotype was picked up a small number of times. The J gene is TRBJ2-7, the V gene TRBV20-1, with 9 nucleotides matching TRBD2. CDR1 is DFQATT and CDR2 is SNEGSKA in the germline V gene (reference sequence). The CDR3 runs to 15 residues. V shed 0 bases, J shed 6 bases, and the junction held 9 bases outside the gene matches. The CDR3 nucleotides read TGCAGTGCTAGAGACCCCCTAGCGGGGTTTGGCGAGCAGTACTTC. This codes for CSARDPLAGFGEQYF.

The chain recombines TRBV4-2 with TRBJ1-2; TRBD1 is a possible D gene (5 bases). Germline V gene sequence: CDR1 LGHNA, CDR2 YNFKEQ. V was trimmed by 1 base and J by 3 bases, leaving 15 bases between them. The CDR3 totals 16 residues. For the CDR3, the DNA is TGTGCCAGCAGCCAAGGAAACCGGGGCTTAGACTATGGCTACACCTTC. This sequence encodes CASSQGNRGLDYGYTF.